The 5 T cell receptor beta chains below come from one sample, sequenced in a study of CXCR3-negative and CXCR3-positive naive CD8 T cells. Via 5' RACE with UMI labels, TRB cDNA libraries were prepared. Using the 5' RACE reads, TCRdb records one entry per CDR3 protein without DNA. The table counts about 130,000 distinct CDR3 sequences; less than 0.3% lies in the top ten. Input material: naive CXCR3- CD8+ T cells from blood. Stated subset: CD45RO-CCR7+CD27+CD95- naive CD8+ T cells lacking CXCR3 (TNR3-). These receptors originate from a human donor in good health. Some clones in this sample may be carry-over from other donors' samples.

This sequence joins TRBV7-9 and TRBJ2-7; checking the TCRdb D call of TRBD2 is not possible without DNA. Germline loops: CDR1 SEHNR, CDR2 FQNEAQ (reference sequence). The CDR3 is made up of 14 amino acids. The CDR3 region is CASSTREVFDEQYF.

The CDR3 is CASSGASGLAGADTQYF. The chain combines TRBV9 with TRBJ2-3; TCRdb's D gene call, TRBD2, goes unchecked for lack of DNA. Germline V gene sequence: CDR1 SGDLS, CDR2 YYNGEE. CDR3 size: 17 residues.

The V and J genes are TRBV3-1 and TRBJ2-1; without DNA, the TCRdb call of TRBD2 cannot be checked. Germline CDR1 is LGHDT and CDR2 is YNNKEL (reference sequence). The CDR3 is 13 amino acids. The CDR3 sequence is CASSQDRGNEQFF.

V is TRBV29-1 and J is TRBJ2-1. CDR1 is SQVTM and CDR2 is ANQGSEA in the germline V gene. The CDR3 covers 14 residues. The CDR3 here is CSVEGVGSYNEQFF.

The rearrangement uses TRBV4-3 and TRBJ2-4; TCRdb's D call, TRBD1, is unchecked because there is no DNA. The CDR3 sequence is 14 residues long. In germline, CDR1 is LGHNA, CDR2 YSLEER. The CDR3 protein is CASSQDTPRDIQYF.